These 17 T cell receptor beta chains came from one sample sequenced in a study of blood T cell repertoires in COVID-19. The data were produced by immunoSEQ multiplex PCR, yet TCRdb's version contains in-frame clones alone and is incomplete. This sample has 450,000 to 500,000 clones; approximately 83% occur once, and the top ten carry 3% to 4%. The sequencing input was peripheral blood. The receptors derive from a human donor in a cohort sampled during active COVID-19.

V gene TRBV6-5 combines with J gene TRBJ1-6; 7 bases align to TRBD1. The CDR3 contains 15 residues. Per the germline V gene, CDR1 is MNHEY and CDR2 is SVGAGI. Losses at the gene ends were 2 bases for V and 6 bases for J; bases not matched to a gene: 4. CDR3 sequence (DNA): TGTGCCAGCAGTTACGCACAGGGGTCTAATTCACCCCTCCACTTT. It translates to CASSYAQGSNSPLHF.

V is TRBV23-1 and J is TRBJ2-5; 7 bases fit TRBD1. TRBV23-1 is designated an ORF whose function remains uncertain. The CDR3 consists of 15 residues. After removal of 3 bases from V and 5 bases from J, the junction contained 9 bases not matched to a gene. CDR3 residues: CASSHTRGRRETQYF. The CDR3, as DNA: TGCGCCAGCAGTCACACAAGGGGGCGCCGGGAGACCCAGTACTTC.

V is TRBV10-3 and J is TRBJ1-6; TRBD1 aligns across 9 bases. The CDR3 consists of 17 residues. Germline V gene sequence: CDR1 ENHRY, CDR2 SYGVKD. The V segment lost 3 bases and the J segment 7 bases; nucleotides outside the gene matches: 10. CDR3 residues: CAISDTLQGANNSPLHF. In DNA, the CDR3 is TGTGCCATCAGTGACACTCTACAGGGGGCTAACAATTCACCCCTCCACTTT.

The chain is built from TRBV5-4 and TRBJ2-1, with D possibly matching TRBD2 (6 bases). In germline, CDR1 is SGHNT, CDR2 YYREEE (reference sequence). The CDR3 extends over 16 amino acids. Trimming left V 0 bases short and J 4 bases short, with 14 bases between. The CDR3 sequence: CASSLGGTRGYNEQFF. As DNA, the CDR3 is TGTGCCAGCAGCTTGGGCGGGACCCGGGGATACAATGAGCAGTTCTTC.

This chain uses TRBV19 with TRBJ1-5, with D tentatively TRBD1 (6 bases). The germline CDR1 and CDR2 sequences are LNHDA and SQIVND (reference sequence). The CDR3 totals 14 residues. Trimming stripped 5 bases from V and 3 bases from J, with 11 bases between. In DNA, the CDR3 is TGTGCCAGTAGTCTACAGGGTTACAATCAGCCCCAGCATTTT. Its protein product is CASSLQGYNQPQHF.

The CDR3 is CATSDEVYGYTF. The CDR3 DNA is TGTGCCACCAGTGATGAGGTCTATGGCTACACCTTC. This sequence joins TRBV24-1 and TRBJ1-2; D remains ambiguous. The length of the CDR3 is 12 residues. Trimming removed 3 bases from V and 4 bases from J, with 5 bases in between. The V gene's germline CDR1 is KGHDR and CDR2 SFDVKD.

V and J are TRBV27 and TRBJ2-7; the match to TRBD2 covers 14 bases. The trim removed 6 bases at V and 6 bases at J, leaving 16 bases unmatched. The CDR3 is 18 amino acids. The V gene's germline CDR1 is MNHEY and CDR2 SMNVEV (reference sequence). DNA of the CDR3: TGTGCCAGCAGGAGCCTCCGCAGGGGACTAGCGGGAGTCAGCGAGCAGTACTTC. Translating it yields CASRSLRRGLAGVSEQYF.

This clone occurred once. The chain couples TRBV10-1 to TRBJ2-1; TRBD1 might be the D (5 bases). The CDR3 is made up of 15 amino acids. V lost 2 bases to trimming and J lost 4 bases, with 12 bases between them. CDR1 and CDR2 (germline): WNHNN, SYGVQD (reference sequence). For the CDR3, the DNA is TGCGCCAGCAGTGAGACAGGTCGTAGGTACAATGAGCAGTTCTTC. Protein: CASSETGRRYNEQFF.

The chain has TRBV6-1 and TRBJ1-1; 8 positions agree with TRBD1. This CDR3 spans 14 amino acids. Trimming removed 2 bases from V and 5 bases from J; junction bases left unmatched: 4. CDR1 MNHNS and CDR2 SASEGT come from the germline V gene. CDR3 coding DNA: TGTGCCAGCAGTGAATCAGGGGGCGAGACTGAAGCTTTCTTT. Translation gives CASSESGGETEAFF.

The chain uses TRBV3-1 (or the pseudogene TRBV3-2) and TRBJ1-3; no definite D call. The V gene lost 4 bases and the J gene lost 8 bases, with 15 bases spanning the gap. This CDR3 region has 14 residues. Germline CDR1 is LGHDT and CDR2 is YNNKEL (reference sequence). The CDR3, as DNA: TGTGCCAGCAGCCCCCTAAGCAGGTCATACACCATATATTTT. Translated, it gives CASSPLSRSYTIYF.

This clone was recorded once. The gene calls are TRBV3-1 (or the pseudogene TRBV3-2) and TRBJ2-5; 7 bases fit TRBD2. The germline V gene has CDR1 LGHDT and CDR2 YNNKEL (reference sequence). V shed 4 bases, J shed 1 base, and the junction held 12 bases outside the gene matches. The CDR3 is 17 residues long. The CDR3 reads CASSPQGTSAFQETQYF. In DNA form, the CDR3 reads TGTGCCAGCAGCCCCCAGGGAACTAGCGCGTTCCAAGAGACCCAGTACTTC.

This clone has just a few counts. The junction and the germline gene differ at one end; a read error may be behind it. The gene calls are TRBV10-3 and TRBJ1-2, with D tentatively TRBD1 (6 bases). CDR3 size: 13 residues. CDR1 is ENHRY and CDR2 is SYGVKD in the germline V gene. The CDR3 sequence: CAITQQGDYGYTF. In DNA, the CDR3 is TGTGCGATCACACAACAGGGAGACTATGGCTACACCTTC.

V and J are TRBV19 and TRBJ2-1; D not certain. CDR3 length: 12 residues. Trimming stripped 3 bases from V and 6 bases from J, with 6 bases between. Germline loops: CDR1 LNHDA, CDR2 SQIVND (reference sequence). The CDR3 loop is CASSMVANEQFF. In DNA form, the CDR3 reads TGTGCCAGTAGTATGGTGGCCAATGAGCAGTTCTTC.

V gene TRBV4-1 combines with J gene TRBJ2-2; TRBD1 aligns across 8 bases. With V trimmed by 6 bases and J by 2 bases, 5 bases remained unmatched. CDR3 length equals 15 residues. Germline loops: CDR1 MGHRA, CDR2 YSYEKL. CDR3: CASRKGQGNTGELFF. The CDR3 DNA reads as TGCGCCAGCAGGAAAGGACAGGGTAACACCGGGGAGCTGTTTTTT.

V is TRBV2 and J is TRBJ2-1, with D tentatively TRBD2 (6 bases). In germline, CDR1 is SNHLY, CDR2 FYNNEI. V lost 3 bases and J 7 bases, leaving 13 bases between the germline ends. The CDR3 sequence is 14 residues long. CDR3 DNA sequence: TGTGCCAGCAGTGATTCGGGTGGGAGGAATGAGCAGTTCTTC. As protein: CASSDSGGRNEQFF.

DNA for the CDR3: TGTGCCAGCAGCCCCCCCCAGGCCAGGTATCCCTACGAGCAGTACTTC. It is translated as CASSPPQARYPYEQYF. This sequence joins TRBV9 and TRBJ2-7; no definite D call. V was trimmed by 4 bases and J by 2 bases, leaving 19 bases between them. Germline V gene data show CDR1 as SGDLS and CDR2 as YYNGEE. This CDR3 has 16 amino acids.

J is TRBJ2-5 and V is TRBV19; weak D call: TRBD1 (7 bases). Trimming removed 0 bases at V and 13 bases at J, with 15 bases between. Germline V CDR1 and CDR2: LNHDA, SQIVND (reference sequence). This CDR3 is 13 amino acids long. Here the CDR3 reads CASSIDRRGPRYF. CDR3 in DNA: TGTGCCAGTAGTATAGATCGGAGGGGGCCCAGGTACTTC.